This is a list of T cell receptor beta chains from one sample in a study of cytomegalovirus exposure and HLA in healthy donors. TCRdb's table, derived via immunoSEQ multiplex PCR, lists solely in-frame clones and lacks some. The repertoire holds 95,000 to 150,000 clones, with approximately 84% as singletons. The specimen was PBMCs. All receptors derive from a young man in good health and CMV-seropositive. Each CDR3 is given with its conserved first and last residue. A D gene is named only where the DNA matches it firmly. Size tells how often a clone was seen (once, few, many) or the class of an expanded clone, and some rows leave it out.

j_call d_call clone_size v_call cdr3_aa cdr3_nt
TRBJ2-7 TRBD1 . TRBV6-1 CASSRDRSYEQYF TGTGCCAGCAGTCGGGACAGGTCCTACGAGCAGTACTTC
TRBJ2-3 . few TRBV5-1 CASSPRRVADTDTQYF TGCGCCAGCAGCCCACGCCGGGTAGCGGACACAGATACGCAGTATTTT
TRBJ2-2 . few TRBV7-2 CASSLSRESGELFF TGTGCCAGCAGCTTATCCAGGGAATCCGGGGAGCTGTTTTTT
TRBJ2-5 TRBD2 . TRBV7-2 CASSFRTSGGAETQYF TGTGCCAGCAGCTTCCGGACTAGCGGGGGGGCGGAGACCCAGTACTTC
TRBJ2-2 TRBD2 few TRBV6-5 CASSLAGENTGELFF TGTGCCAGCAGTTTAGCGGGAGAAAACACCGGGGAGCTGTTTTTT
TRBJ2-2 . . TRBV7-8 CASSLAGAITGYTGELFF TGTGCCAGCAGCTTAGCTGGGGCCATCACCGGTTACACCGGGGAGCTGTTTTTT
TRBJ2-7 . . TRBV4-3 CASSQGGDSYEQYF TGCGCCAGCAGCCAAGGGGGTGACAGCTACGAGCAGTACTTC
TRBJ2-2 . . TRBV2 CASSVSPGDTGELFF TGTGCCAGCAGTGTTAGTCCGGGTGACACCGGGGAGCTGTTTTTT
TRBJ2-3 TRBD2 once TRBV10-3 CAISASGASTDTQYF TGTGCCATCAGTGCTAGCGGAGCTAGCACAGATACGCAGTATTTT
TRBJ1-3 . . TRBV9 CASSALSGNSGNTIYF TGTGCCAGCAGCGCGTTGTCAGGAAACTCTGGAAACACCATATATTTT
TRBJ2-7 TRBD2 . TRBV4-2 CASSQDRGGGAYEQYF TGTGCCAGCAGCCAAGATCGCGGCGGGGGGGCCTACGAGCAGTACTTC
TRBJ1-4 . . TRBV5-1 CASSLSNSGEKLFF TGCGCCAGCAGCTTGAGCAACAGTGGGGAAAAACTGTTTTTT
TRBJ2-2 . . TRBV7-2 CASHTTGELFF TGTGCCAGTCACACCACCGGGGAGCTGTTTTTT
TRBJ2-2 TRBD1 . TRBV6-6 CACDRGVLTGELFF TGTGCCTGTGACAGGGGAGTGCTCACCGGGGAGCTGTTTTTT
TRBJ1-6 . . TRBV6-1 CASSESGFSYNSPLHF TGTGCCAGCAGTGAATCGGGATTCTCCTATAATTCACCCCTCCACTTT
TRBJ1-2 . . TRBV12-5 CASGLRAGSYTF TGTGCTAGTGGTTTGCGGGCAGGGAGCTACACCTTC
TRBJ2-1 TRBD1 . TRBV29-1 CSVPTGNNEQFF TGCAGCGTCCCGACAGGGAACAATGAGCAGTTCTTC
TRBJ1-4 TRBD1 . TRBV11-2 CASSYRRQGRDEKLFF TGTGCCAGCAGCTACCGTCGACAGGGCCGAGATGAAAAACTGTTTTTT
TRBJ2-2 . . TRBV2 CASRRDSTGELFF TGTGCCAGCAGACGCGACAGCACCGGGGAGCTGTTTTTT
TRBJ2-1 TRBD2 . TRBV11-3 CASSVQSGGSGRANEQFF TGTGCCAGCAGCGTACAAAGTGGGGGTAGCGGGAGGGCCAATGAGCAGTTCTTC
TRBJ1-2 . . TRBV14 CASSQTAGGYYGYTF TGTGCCAGCAGCCAAACCGCGGGGGGATACTATGGCTACACCTTC
TRBJ2-7 . once TRBV6-6 CASNPARGEQYF TGTGCCAGCAATCCCGCAAGAGGGGAGCAGTACTTC
TRBJ1-2 . . TRBV10-3 CAIRSDRNYGYTF TGTGCCATCAGATCCGACAGAAACTATGGCTACACCTTC
TRBJ1-5 . . TRBV19 CASRRLDQPQHF TGTGCCAGTCGCCGGTTGGATCAGCCCCAGCATTTT
TRBJ2-2 . . TRBV7-9 CASSLARSNTGELFF TGTGCCAGCAGCTTAGCCAGGTCGAACACCGGGGAGCTGTTTTTT
TRBJ2-2 . . TRBV4-3 CASSQPGAGELFF TGCGCCAGCAGCCAACCCGGAGCCGGGGAGCTGTTTTTT
TRBJ1-2 . . TRBV4-3 CASSQDGPGQINYGYTF TGCGCCAGCAGCCAAGATGGGCCGGGACAAATAAACTATGGCTACACCTTC
TRBJ2-5 . once TRBV10-3 CAISRGETQYF TGTGCCATCTCCAGGGGAGAGACCCAGTACTTC
TRBJ2-7 TRBD1 . TRBV5-1 CASSLGGQDEQYF TGCGCCAGCAGCTTGGGGGGACAGGACGAGCAGTACTTC
TRBJ1-1 . . TRBV30 CAWSVDDRQAFF TGTGCCTGGAGTGTCGATGACAGACAAGCTTTCTTT
TRBJ2-1 TRBD1 once TRBV29-1 CSVVTDRVHEQFF TGCAGCGTTGTCACGGACAGGGTTCATGAGCAGTTCTTC
TRBJ2-7 TRBD1 . TRBV10-3 CAISESRDSGDEQYF TGTGCCATCAGTGAAAGCCGGGACAGCGGCGACGAGCAGTACTTC
TRBJ2-7 . once TRBV7-2 CASSSLTRLDEQYF TGTGCCAGCAGCTCCTTGACTAGACTCGACGAGCAGTACTTC
TRBJ1-5 TRBD1 . TRBV4-3 CASSSGTESNQPQHF TGCGCCAGCAGCTCCGGGACAGAAAGCAATCAGCCCCAGCATTTT
TRBJ1-2 TRBD1 . TRBV25-1 CASSGYNRGSNGYTF TGTGCCAGCAGTGGATACAACAGGGGGAGTAATGGCTACACCTTC
TRBJ1-5 . . TRBV27 CASSLDSQPQHF TGTGCCAGCAGTTTAGATAGTCAGCCCCAGCATTTT
TRBJ2-2 . . TRBV5-1 CASTPGTWNTGELFF TGCGCCAGCACCCCCGGTACGTGGAACACCGGGGAGCTGTTTTTT
TRBJ1-3 . . TRBV2 CASMNGSSGNTIYF TGTGCCAGCATGAACGGGAGCTCTGGAAACACCATATATTTT
TRBJ2-5 TRBD2 . TRBV5-1 CASSPLVGGEQYF TGCGCCAGCAGCCCCCTAGTCGGGGGGGAGCAGTACTTC
TRBJ1-5 . . TRBV6-5 CASSYSTQGPQHF TGTGCCAGCAGTTACTCGACTCAGGGGCCCCAGCATTTT
TRBJ2-1 . . TRBV5-1 CASSRQFRGVEQFF TGCGCCAGCAGTCGACAATTTCGGGGAGTCGAGCAGTTCTTC
TRBJ2-1 . . TRBV7-2 CASSGRALTPGNEQFF TGTGCCAGCAGCGGACGGGCACTCACTCCGGGGAATGAGCAGTTCTTC
TRBJ1-2 TRBD1 . TRBV27 CASSLLGTGYGYTF TGTGCCAGCAGTTTACTTGGGACAGGGTACGGCTACACCTTC
TRBJ2-7 TRBD1 . TRBV11-2 CASTHRGLRSYEQYF TGTGCCAGCACCCACAGGGGGCTTAGGTCCTACGAGCAGTACTTC
TRBJ2-2 . few TRBV14 CASSLYGAISRRNTGELFF TGTGCCAGCAGCCTCTACGGAGCCATTTCCCGGAGGAACACCGGGGAGCTGTTTTTT
TRBJ1-2 TRBD1 . TRBV9 CASSVGTGGVWGYTF TGTGCCAGCAGCGTAGGGACAGGGGGCGTTTGGGGCTACACCTTC
TRBJ1-2 . . TRBV19 CASSSGALGYTF TGTGCCAGTAGTTCCGGAGCTTTGGGCTACACCTTC
TRBJ2-3 TRBD2 . TRBV12-5 CASGLMSSGGADTQYF TGTGCTAGTGGTTTGATGTCTAGCGGGGGGGCAGATACGCAGTATTTT